This is a list of T cell receptor beta chains from one sample in a study of early T cells in non-severe SARS-CoV-2 infection. Each CDR3 protein gets one entry after TCRdb re-called the 5' RACE reads with MiXCR. Here the sample spans about 110,000 distinct CDR3 sequences, around 10% being singletons. Sequences were obtained from whole blood. Source of these receptors: an adult who was a healthcare worker with PCR-confirmed SARS-CoV-2 infection or an uninfected control (not recorded which). Both conserved end residues are trimmed from each CDR3. The order of the fields is CDR3 length, clone size, V gene, CDR3 protein. Clone sizes are given selectively: once, few, many, or a class where the clone is expanded.

cdr3_length: 17; clone_size: many; v_call: TRBV11-3; cdr3_aa: ASSSQTGPHSSSYNEQF
cdr3_length: 13; clone_size: many; v_call: TRBV20-1; cdr3_aa: SAREGGRPSYEQY
cdr3_length: 12; clone_size: NA; v_call: TRBV6-5; cdr3_aa: ASSWDTDTGELF
cdr3_length: 13; clone_size: NA; v_call: TRBV6-5; cdr3_aa: ASRRWTGGTDTQY
cdr3_length: 15; clone_size: NA; v_call: TRBV5-4; cdr3_aa: ASSSPSRTATFGEQY
cdr3_length: 15; clone_size: NA; v_call: TRBV24-1; cdr3_aa: ATSSGTGPPFTGELF
cdr3_length: 8; clone_size: few; v_call: TRBV20-1; cdr3_aa: SADLAEQY
cdr3_length: 13; clone_size: few; v_call: TRBV2; cdr3_aa: ASSDYKTKPYEQY
cdr3_length: 12; clone_size: NA; v_call: TRBV3-1; cdr3_aa: ASSRGDTLYEQY
cdr3_length: 11; clone_size: few; v_call: TRBV28; cdr3_aa: ASMEGNVHEQY
cdr3_length: 14; clone_size: many; v_call: TRBV4-2; cdr3_aa: ASSRSGQGVTGELF
cdr3_length: 13; clone_size: NA; v_call: TRBV2; cdr3_aa: ASKGVLASTGELF
cdr3_length: 14; clone_size: NA; v_call: TRBV30; cdr3_aa: AWRPRTSGRAHEQY
cdr3_length: 12; clone_size: many; v_call: TRBV29-1; cdr3_aa: SVEGDGSTYEQY
cdr3_length: 13; clone_size: many; v_call: TRBV13; cdr3_aa: ASSFSNEMNTEAF
cdr3_length: 12; clone_size: few; v_call: TRBV9; cdr3_aa: ASSSVQGVYGYT
cdr3_length: 13; clone_size: few; v_call: TRBV13; cdr3_aa: ASSSSPGKNTEAF
cdr3_length: 11; clone_size: NA; v_call: TRBV5-4; cdr3_aa: ASSPGRAYEQY
cdr3_length: 10; clone_size: NA; v_call: TRBV11-3; cdr3_aa: ASSFEGNTIY
cdr3_length: 12; clone_size: few; v_call: TRBV9; cdr3_aa: ASSPADKSYGYT
cdr3_length: 13; clone_size: NA; v_call: TRBV19; cdr3_aa: ASSPGQGRRQPQH
cdr3_length: 14; clone_size: NA; v_call: TRBV5-4; cdr3_aa: ASSFPSGSSYNEQF
cdr3_length: 9; clone_size: NA; v_call: TRBV2; cdr3_aa: ASRGSYEQY
cdr3_length: 13; clone_size: many; v_call: TRBV11-1; cdr3_aa: ASSFTSGGYNEQF
cdr3_length: 11; clone_size: many; v_call: TRBV28; cdr3_aa: ASSFRAGWGYT
cdr3_length: 14; clone_size: few; v_call: TRBV4-1; cdr3_aa: ASSQDPPTTGETQY
cdr3_length: 12; clone_size: NA; v_call: TRBV12-3/TRBV12-4; cdr3_aa: ASSSRGVKNIQY
cdr3_length: 14; clone_size: NA; v_call: TRBV11-3; cdr3_aa: ASSLGDYAGSETQY
cdr3_length: 9; clone_size: many; v_call: TRBV7-9; cdr3_aa: ASTPKTEAF
cdr3_length: 12; clone_size: NA; v_call: TRBV27; cdr3_aa: ASSREGADTEAF
cdr3_length: 11; clone_size: many; v_call: TRBV5-1; cdr3_aa: ASSLAGEDTQY
cdr3_length: 10; clone_size: few; v_call: TRBV29-1; cdr3_aa: SVEGQGYEQY
cdr3_length: 10; clone_size: few; v_call: TRBV29-1; cdr3_aa: SVEGGKNIQY
cdr3_length: 13; clone_size: NA; v_call: TRBV6-6; cdr3_aa: ASSYSGTGRNEQY
cdr3_length: 14; clone_size: few; v_call: TRBV7-2; cdr3_aa: ASSLLHLFVYNEQF
cdr3_length: 13; clone_size: NA; v_call: TRBV6-2/TRBV6-3; cdr3_aa: ASIPGGGRFYGYT
cdr3_length: 14; clone_size: few; v_call: TRBV15; cdr3_aa: ATSGQRDTAIGGYT
cdr3_length: 10; clone_size: NA; v_call: TRBV29-1; cdr3_aa: SVVGSGYGYT
cdr3_length: 14; clone_size: NA; v_call: TRBV21-1; cdr3_aa: ASSKMGGQGFCEQF
cdr3_length: 15; clone_size: many; v_call: TRBV18; cdr3_aa: ASSPPIVRPTGETQY
cdr3_length: 14; clone_size: few; v_call: TRBV21-1; cdr3_aa: ASSKDGGRPYNEQF
cdr3_length: 13; clone_size: NA; v_call: TRBV28; cdr3_aa: ASTPVGIGDEKLF
cdr3_length: 13; clone_size: NA; v_call: TRBV6-5; cdr3_aa: ASRQQGTGNTEAF
cdr3_length: 11; clone_size: NA; v_call: TRBV29-1; cdr3_aa: SVTLDGRAEAF
cdr3_length: 15; clone_size: many; v_call: TRBV7-2; cdr3_aa: ASSPTYRGMGNQPQH
cdr3_length: 14; clone_size: NA; v_call: TRBV7-2; cdr3_aa: ASSSPGQLAKNIQY
cdr3_length: 12; clone_size: many; v_call: TRBV28; cdr3_aa: ASSLSGGGYEQY
cdr3_length: 11; clone_size: few; v_call: TRBV7-2; cdr3_aa: ASSLLAPGELF
cdr3_length: 11; clone_size: few; v_call: TRBV6-6; cdr3_aa: ASSPQLAEAQY
cdr3_length: 9; clone_size: few; v_call: TRBV29-1; cdr3_aa: SVDSAVEAF
cdr3_length: 14; clone_size: few; v_call: TRBV5-8; cdr3_aa: ASSLRGLAGADTQY
cdr3_length: 12; clone_size: NA; v_call: TRBV29-1; cdr3_aa: SVEGTVNGGELF
cdr3_length: 12; clone_size: NA; v_call: TRBV28; cdr3_aa: ASRPGTATGELF
cdr3_length: 12; clone_size: many; v_call: TRBV7-6; cdr3_aa: ASSFLGGGTEAF
cdr3_length: 14; clone_size: few; v_call: TRBV12-3/TRBV12-4; cdr3_aa: ASSSTGGTGNQPQH